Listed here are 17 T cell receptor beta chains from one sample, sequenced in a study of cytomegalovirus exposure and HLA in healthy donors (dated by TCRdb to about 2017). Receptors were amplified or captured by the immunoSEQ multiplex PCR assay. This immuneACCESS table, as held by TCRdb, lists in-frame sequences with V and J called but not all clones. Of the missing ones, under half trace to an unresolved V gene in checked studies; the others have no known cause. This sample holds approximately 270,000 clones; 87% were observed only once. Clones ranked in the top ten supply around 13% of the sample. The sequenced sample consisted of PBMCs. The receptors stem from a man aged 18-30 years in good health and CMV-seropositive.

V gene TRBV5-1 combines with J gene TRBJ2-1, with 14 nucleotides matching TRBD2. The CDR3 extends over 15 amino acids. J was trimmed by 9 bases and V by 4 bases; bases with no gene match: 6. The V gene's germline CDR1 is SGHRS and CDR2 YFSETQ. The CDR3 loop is CASSLRLAGGVEQFF. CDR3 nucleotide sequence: TGCGCCAGCAGCCTAAGACTAGCGGGAGGGGTTGAGCAGTTCTTC.

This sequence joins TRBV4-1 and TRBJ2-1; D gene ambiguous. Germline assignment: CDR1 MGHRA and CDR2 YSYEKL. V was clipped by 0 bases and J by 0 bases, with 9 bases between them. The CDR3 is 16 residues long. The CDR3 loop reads CASSQDFSSSYNEQFF. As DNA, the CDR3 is TGCGCCAGCAGCCAAGACTTCTCCTCCTCCTACAATGAGCAGTTCTTC.

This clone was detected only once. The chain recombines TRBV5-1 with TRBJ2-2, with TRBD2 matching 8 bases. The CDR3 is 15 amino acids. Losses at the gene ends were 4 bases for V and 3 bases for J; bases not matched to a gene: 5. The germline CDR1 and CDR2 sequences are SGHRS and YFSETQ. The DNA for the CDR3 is TGCGCCAGCAGCCCGAGCGGGAGTCACACCGGGGAGCTGTTTTTT. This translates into CASSPSGSHTGELFF.

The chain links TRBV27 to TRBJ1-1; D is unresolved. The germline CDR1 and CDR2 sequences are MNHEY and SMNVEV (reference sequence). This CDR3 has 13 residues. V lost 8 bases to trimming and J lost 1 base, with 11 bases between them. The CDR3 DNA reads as TGTGCCAGCCACAAGGAAGAGAACACTGAAGCTTTCTTT. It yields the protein CASHKEENTEAFF.

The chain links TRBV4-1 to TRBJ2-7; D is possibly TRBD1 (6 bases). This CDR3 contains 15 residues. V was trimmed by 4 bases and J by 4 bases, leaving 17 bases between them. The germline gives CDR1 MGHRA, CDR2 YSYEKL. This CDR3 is CASSLTDRPPYEQYF. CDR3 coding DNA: TGCGCCAGCAGCCTCACTGACAGGCCTCCGTACGAGCAGTACTTC.

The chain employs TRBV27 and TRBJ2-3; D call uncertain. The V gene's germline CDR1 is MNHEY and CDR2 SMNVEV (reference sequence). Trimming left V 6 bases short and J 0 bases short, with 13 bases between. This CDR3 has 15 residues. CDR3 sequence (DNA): TGTGCCAGCAGATGGACCTGGTCTAGCACAGATACGCAGTATTTT. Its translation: CASRWTWSSTDTQYF.

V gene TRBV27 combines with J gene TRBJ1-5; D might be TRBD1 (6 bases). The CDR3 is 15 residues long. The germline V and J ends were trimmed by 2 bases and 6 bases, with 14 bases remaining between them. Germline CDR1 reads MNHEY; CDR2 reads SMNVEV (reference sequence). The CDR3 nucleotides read TGTGCCAGCAGTTTAAGAACACAGGGTGTTCAGCCCCAGCATTTT. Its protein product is CASSLRTQGVQPQHF.

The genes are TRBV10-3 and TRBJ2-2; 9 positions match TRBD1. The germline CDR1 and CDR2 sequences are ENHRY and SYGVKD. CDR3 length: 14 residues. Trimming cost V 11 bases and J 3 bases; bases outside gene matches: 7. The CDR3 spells CAAKRDRDTGELFF. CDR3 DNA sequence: TGTGCCGCCAAACGGGACAGGGACACCGGGGAGCTGTTTTTT.

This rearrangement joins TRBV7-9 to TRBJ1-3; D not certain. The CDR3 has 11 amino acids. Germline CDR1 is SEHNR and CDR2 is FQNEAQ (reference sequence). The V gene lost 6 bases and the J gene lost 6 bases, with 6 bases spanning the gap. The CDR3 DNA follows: TGTGCCAGCAGGGCAATAAACACCATATATTTT. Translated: CASRAINTIYF.

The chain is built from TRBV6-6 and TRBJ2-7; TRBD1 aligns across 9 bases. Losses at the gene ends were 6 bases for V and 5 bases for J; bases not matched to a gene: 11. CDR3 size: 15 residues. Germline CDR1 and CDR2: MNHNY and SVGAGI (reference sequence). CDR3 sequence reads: CASRTPGQGVHEQYF. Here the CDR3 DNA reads TGTGCCAGCAGGACGCCGGGACAGGGAGTCCACGAGCAGTACTTC.

The CDR3 protein is CASSSGREQYF. The CDR3 region has the DNA TGCGCCAGCAGCTCAGGGCGGGAGCAGTACTTC. The chain joins TRBV5-1 to TRBJ2-7, with a tentative D call TRBD1 (5 bases). Trimming shortened V by 3 bases and J by 7 bases, and 8 bases separated the two germline ends. The germline V gene encodes CDR1 SGHRS and CDR2 YFSETQ. The CDR3 is 11 amino acids.

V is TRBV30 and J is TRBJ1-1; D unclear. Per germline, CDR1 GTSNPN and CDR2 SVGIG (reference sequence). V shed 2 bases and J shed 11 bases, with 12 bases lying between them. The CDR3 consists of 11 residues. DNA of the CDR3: TGTGCCTGGAGTTACCACGAGCGGGCTTTCTTT. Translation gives CAWSYHERAFF.

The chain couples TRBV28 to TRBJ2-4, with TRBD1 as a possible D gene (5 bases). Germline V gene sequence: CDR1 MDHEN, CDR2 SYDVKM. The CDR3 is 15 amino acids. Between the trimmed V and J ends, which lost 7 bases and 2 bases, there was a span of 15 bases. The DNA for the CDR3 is TGTGCCAGCAATCAGGGTGGGGTATCCAAAAACATTCAGTACTTC. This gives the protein CASNQGGVSKNIQYF.

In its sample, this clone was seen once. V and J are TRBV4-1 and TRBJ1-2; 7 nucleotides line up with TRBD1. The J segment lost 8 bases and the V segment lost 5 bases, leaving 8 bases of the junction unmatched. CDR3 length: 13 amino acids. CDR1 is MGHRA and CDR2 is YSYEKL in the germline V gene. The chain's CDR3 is CASSESTGLGYTF. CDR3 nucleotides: TGCGCCAGCAGCGAATCGACAGGGCTCGGCTACACCTTC.

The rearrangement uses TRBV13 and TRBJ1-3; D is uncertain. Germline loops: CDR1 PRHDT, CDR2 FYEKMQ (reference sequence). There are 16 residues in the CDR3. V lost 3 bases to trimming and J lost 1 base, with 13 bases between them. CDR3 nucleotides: TGTGCCAGCAGCTTCAATGGAGGGCAATCTGGAAACACCATATATTTT. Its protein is CASSFNGGQSGNTIYF.

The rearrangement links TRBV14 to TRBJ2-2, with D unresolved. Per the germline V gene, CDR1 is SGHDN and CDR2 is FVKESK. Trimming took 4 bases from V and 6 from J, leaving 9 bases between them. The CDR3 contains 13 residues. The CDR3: CASSPQVAGELFF. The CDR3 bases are TGTGCCAGCAGCCCCCAAGTTGCCGGGGAGCTGTTTTTT.

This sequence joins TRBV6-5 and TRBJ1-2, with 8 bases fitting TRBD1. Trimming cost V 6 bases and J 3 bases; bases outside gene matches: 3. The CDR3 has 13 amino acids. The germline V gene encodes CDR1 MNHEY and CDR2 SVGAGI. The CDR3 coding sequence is TGTGCCAGCAGAGAGGACAGGGACTATGGCTACACCTTC. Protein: CASREDRDYGYTF.